Listed below are T cell receptor beta chains from one sample, sequenced in a study of blood T cell repertoires in COVID-19. Profiled with immunoSEQ multiplex PCR; TCRdb holds only in-frame clones, not every one. The sample lists over 200,000 clones, over 75% occurring once. The sequenced sample was peripheral blood. The receptor source for this set is a man aged 40-55 years with active or convalescent COVID-19. CDR3s include the opening cysteine and the closing phenylalanine or tryptophan. The D gene is left open where the match is weak. Size tells how often a clone was seen (once, few, many) or the class of an expanded clone, and some rows leave it out.

v_call	j_call	clone_size	d_call	cdr3_nt	cdr3_aa
TRBV9	TRBJ2-1	.	TRBD2	TGTGCCAGCAGCCAGGGACTAGCGGGTTTGAATGAGCAGTTCTTC	CASSQGLAGLNEQFF
TRBV29-1	TRBJ1-3	.	.	TGCAGCGTTGAAGGGGCCAACTCTGGAAACACCATATATTTT	CSVEGANSGNTIYF
TRBV18	TRBJ2-7	.	TRBD1	TGTGCCAGCTCACCCCGGACAGGAACCTACGAGCAGTACTTC	CASSPRTGTYEQYF
TRBV28	TRBJ1-3	.	.	TGTGCCAGCAGTTTGCCAGGGCTTTATACTGGAAACACCATATATTTT	CASSLPGLYTGNTIYF
TRBV11-2	TRBJ2-7	once	.	TGTGCCAGCAGCCCGGCGGGGGCGGGAAGCGAGCAGTACTTC	CASSPAGAGSEQYF
TRBV28	TRBJ1-2	.	TRBD1	TGTGCCAGCAGTTTAGACAGGGCCTTAAACTATGGCTACACCTTC	CASSLDRALNYGYTF
TRBV7-3	TRBJ2-3	.	.	TGTGCCAGCAGCTTCTCCAGGGGCACAGATACGCAGTATTTT	CASSFSRGTDTQYF
TRBV29-1	TRBJ1-2	.	.	TGCAGCGTGCTCAGGGTGGGCTATGGCTACACCTTC	CSVLRVGYGYTF
TRBV18	TRBJ2-1	few	TRBD2	TGTGCCAGCTCACCGGAGAGGAGCGGGGGTTACAATGAGCAGTTCTTC	CASSPERSGGYNEQFF
TRBV15	TRBJ1-5	.	.	TGTGCCACCAGCAGAGATGGGTGGGGGGACGTGTATCAGCCCCAGCATTTT	CATSRDGWGDVYQPQHF
TRBV2	TRBJ2-7	few	.	TGTGCCAGCAGTGATCCCCGACAGGACCTACCCTACGAGCAGTACTTC	CASSDPRQDLPYEQYF
TRBV9	TRBJ2-3	few	TRBD1	TGTGCCAGCAGCGCCGACAGGGTCGGGGGCACAGATACGCAGTATTTT	CASSADRVGGTDTQYF
TRBV30	TRBJ2-7	.	TRBD1	TGTGCCTACGGGACAGAGAGGCACTACGAGCAGTACTTC	CAYGTERHYEQYF
TRBV28	TRBJ1-4	few	TRBD1	TGTGCCAGCAGTTTAGGTACAGGGGTGGGGTTTGGTGAAAAACTGTTTTTT	CASSLGTGVGFGEKLFF